This T cell receptor (beta chain) derives from a study of cytomegalovirus exposure and HLA in healthy donors. Study-wide results and caveats: Several of the most significant clusters were apparently associated with common viral pathogens in a later analysis. The study recorded 150 to 200 TCR beta chains that were cytomegalovirus-associated. Presence/absence results assume similar sequencing depth per donor, which may not hold.

The V and J ends lost 5 bases and 2 bases respectively, with 13 bases between them. CDR1 and CDR2 (germline): SEHNR, FQNEAQ (reference sequence). This CDR3 spans 14 amino acids. Healthy individuals who donated bone marrow served as the donors. 60 Vbeta and 13 Jbeta primers were used in PCR. Sequencing used immunoSEQ multiplex PCR; TCRdb keeps in-frame clones, though not all of them. The sample lists around 150,000 clones; 82% were seen once. As concerns this clone: The antigen is not known.

This TCR derives from a girl under 10 years old in good health and CMV-seropositive. The gene calls are TRBV7-9 and TRBJ2-7, with D maybe TRBD2 (5 bases). The specimen sequenced was PBMCs. The CDR3 sequence: CASSPGLPPYEQYF. Here the CDR3 DNA reads TGTGCCAGCAGCCCCGGACTTCCCCCCTACGAGCAGTACTTC.